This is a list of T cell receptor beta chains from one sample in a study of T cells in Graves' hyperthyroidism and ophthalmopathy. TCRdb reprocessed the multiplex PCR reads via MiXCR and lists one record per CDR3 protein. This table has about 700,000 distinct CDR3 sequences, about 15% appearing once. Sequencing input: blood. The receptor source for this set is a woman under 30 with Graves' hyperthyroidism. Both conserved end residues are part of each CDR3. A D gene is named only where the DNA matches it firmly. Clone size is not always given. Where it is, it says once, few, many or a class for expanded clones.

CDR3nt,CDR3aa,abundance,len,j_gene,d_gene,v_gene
TGTTCCTTGCGGGGACCAGGGACAGATACGCAGTATTTT,CSLRGPGTDTQYF,.,13,TRBJ2-3,.,TRBV28
TGTGCCAGCAGCTTAGGACAGACAACTAATGAAAAACTGTTTTTT,CASSLGQTTNEKLFF,.,15,TRBJ1-4,.,TRBV11-2
TGTGCCAGCAGCCGAACAGAGCGTTCCACAGATACGCAGTATTTT,CASSRTERSTDTQYF,.,15,TRBJ2-3,.,TRBV14
TGTGCCAGCCGCCGTCAAGAGACCCAGTACTTC,CASRRQETQYF,many,11,TRBJ2-5,.,TRBV6-1
TGCGCCAGCAGCGCTCCGGGCCTTAAAAACTACAATGAGCAGTTCTTC,CASSAPGLKNYNEQFF,.,16,TRBJ2-1,.,TRBV4-1
TGTGCCAGTACACGGGATGAAAAACTGTTTTTT,CASTRDEKLFF,few,11,TRBJ1-4,.,TRBV7-9
TGTGCCAGCAGCGGGAGCGGGAGTGGGAACGAGCAGTACTTC,CASSGSGSGNEQYF,.,14,TRBJ2-7,TRBD2,TRBV9
TGCAGTGCTAGCCGGGACAGGGGCCCCGTGAGCGCAGATACGCAGTATTTT,CSASRDRGPVSADTQYF,many,17,TRBJ2-3,TRBD1,TRBV20-1
TGCGCCAGCAGCCAAGTCCGGGTAATCGGCACTGAAGCTTTCTTT,CASSQVRVIGTEAFF,.,15,TRBJ1-1,.,TRBV4-1
TGCAGTGCTAGAGACCGACAAGGATTTTCACCCTACGAGCAGTACTTC,CSARDRQGFSPYEQYF,many,16,TRBJ2-7,.,TRBV20-1
TGTGCCAGCAGCCAACCTCAAGGGAACACTGAAGCTTTCTTT,CASSQPQGNTEAFF,many,14,TRBJ1-1,.,TRBV11-2
TGTGCCAGCAGTTACTCGATGGGCAGAGCCTACGAGCAGTACTTC,CASSYSMGRAYEQYF,.,15,TRBJ2-7,.,TRBV6-5
TGTGCCACCAGTGATTTAGGGCAGGGTGGTGAGCAGTTCTTC,CATSDLGQGGEQFF,.,14,TRBJ2-1,.,TRBV24-1
TGTGCCAGCAGCCCCTCATCCGTTCGACCGCCATGGCGCACAGATACGCAGTATTTT,CASSPSSVRPPWRTDTQYF,many,19,TRBJ2-3,.,TRBV7-9
TGCGCCAGCACGAATGGAGCGGGAGACGAGCAGTACTTC,CASTNGAGDEQYF,few,13,TRBJ2-7,TRBD2,TRBV5-1
TGTGCCAGTAGTATCACGGGGGCAACCTACGAGCAGTACTTC,CASSITGATYEQYF,.,14,TRBJ2-7,.,TRBV19
TGTGCCACCAGCGCTGGGACGGTGGATACGCAGTATTTT,CATSAGTVDTQYF,many,13,TRBJ2-3,.,TRBV24-1
TGTGCCAGCACCGGGACTAGCGGGAGTAGGGATGAGCAGTTCTTC,CASTGTSGSRDEQFF,many,15,TRBJ2-1,TRBD2,TRBV11-3
TGTGCCAGCAGGGAAGAGGCGTCACCCCTCCACTTT,CASREEASPLHF,.,12,TRBJ1-6,.,TRBV7-9
TGCGCCAGCAGCTTGGAAACAGGGGGCACCTCCTACGAGCAGTACTTC,CASSLETGGTSYEQYF,many,16,TRBJ2-7,TRBD1,TRBV5-1
TGTGCCAGCAGTGGGGGCCACTCTGGAAACACCATATATTTT,CASSGGHSGNTIYF,.,14,TRBJ1-3,.,TRBV12-3/TRBV12-4
TGTGCCAGCATCCCCGAGCGGGAGACCTACGAGCAGTACTTC,CASIPERETYEQYF,many,14,TRBJ2-7,TRBD2,TRBV6-1
TGTGCCAGCGCCGGACCGGGGCCTAACTCTGGGGCCAACGTCCTGACTTTC,CASAGPGPNSGANVLTF,.,17,TRBJ2-6,.,TRBV12-3/TRBV12-4
TGTGCCAGCAGCGAAGGGAGGGGGGGGTATCAGCCCCAGCATTTT,CASSEGRGGYQPQHF,few,15,TRBJ1-5,.,TRBV7-2
TGTGCCAGCAGCGAACCGCGCGGTACCGGGGAGCTGTTTTTT,CASSEPRGTGELFF,many,14,TRBJ2-2,.,TRBV3-1
TGTGCCAGCAGCAAGAGGACTAGCGGAAACAATGAGCAGTTCTTC,CASSKRTSGNNEQFF,few,15,TRBJ2-1,TRBD2,TRBV5-6
TGTGCCAGCAGCGAGGACTGGGGCCGGCAGTACTTC,CASSEDWGRQYF,few,12,TRBJ2-7,.,TRBV2
TGCAGCGTACGAACCGGTGAAAAACTGTTTTTT,CSVRTGEKLFF,.,11,TRBJ1-4,.,TRBV29-1